The text below deals with one T cell receptor (beta chain). Its antigen is unknown. CDR1 is SGDLS, CDR2 YYNGEE, per germline. The CDR3 has 11 amino acids. The sample comes from a study of CXCR3-negative and CXCR3-positive naive CD8 T cells. Overall study results and limits: TRB CDR3s were more hydrophobic in CXCR3-positive than in CXCR3-negative naive cells.

Investigators sorted each CD8+ T cell subset in triplicate, taking under 350,000 cells each time. UMI-labeled TRB cDNA libraries were prepared by 5' RACE. TCRdb re-called the 5' RACE reads and gives one entry per CDR3 protein, without DNA. This sample's table reports 50,000 or so distinct CDR3 sequences. This receptor was obtained from a human donor in good health. Some clones in this sample may be carry-over from other donors' samples. Sample: naive CXCR3+ CD8+ T cells from blood. The subset: CD45RO-CCR7+CD27+CD95- naive CD8+ T cells expressing CXCR3 (TNR3+). V usage is TRBV9 and J usage is TRBJ2-1. CDR3 loop: CASSVGYEQFF. Drawing the rest from reference TRBV9 and TRBJ2-1, the complete variable domain is DSGVTQTPKHLITATGQRVTLRCSPRSGDLSVYWYQQSLDQGLQFLIQYYNGEERAKGNILERFSAQQFPDLHSELNLSSLELGDSALYFCASSVGYEQFFGPGTRLTVL.